This is a list of T cell receptor beta chains from one sample in a study of naive CD8 T cells in extremely preterm neonates. The data were produced by immunoSEQ multiplex PCR, yet TCRdb's version contains in-frame clones alone and is incomplete. The data contain 7,100 or so clones, about 98% of them singletons. Sequences were obtained from naive CD8+ T cells from cord blood. The receptor source for this set is a newborn in good health. Each CDR3 is given with its conserved first and last residue. The order of the fields is clone size, J gene, V gene, D gene, CDR3 protein, CDR3 DNA. D genes are given only for firm matches. Size is stated for part of the rows, as once, few or many counts, or as a class when the clone is expanded.

clone_size: NA
j_call: TRBJ1-2
v_call: TRBV14
d_call: TRBD1
cdr3_aa: CASSPTGNGYTF
cdr3_nt: TGTGCCAGCAGCCCGACAGGGAATGGCTACACCTTC

clone_size: NA
j_call: TRBJ2-1
v_call: TRBV7-6
d_call: TRBD1
cdr3_aa: CASSRDRGYNEQFF
cdr3_nt: TGTGCCAGCAGCCGGGACAGGGGGTACAATGAGCAGTTCTTC

clone_size: NA
j_call: TRBJ2-5
v_call: TRBV9
d_call: NA
cdr3_aa: CASSVWGGPQETQYF
cdr3_nt: TGTGCCAGCAGCGTATGGGGGGGGCCACAAGAGACCCAGTACTTC

clone_size: NA
j_call: TRBJ2-7
v_call: TRBV6-1
d_call: NA
cdr3_aa: CASSAGGGSYEQYF
cdr3_nt: TGTGCCAGCAGTGCGGGGGGCGGATCCTACGAGCAGTACTTC

clone_size: NA
j_call: TRBJ2-3
v_call: TRBV7-3
d_call: TRBD1
cdr3_aa: CASSPAGGGTDTQYF
cdr3_nt: TGTGCCAGCAGCCCGGCAGGGGGCGGCACAGATACGCAGTATTTT

clone_size: NA
j_call: TRBJ2-3
v_call: TRBV25-1
d_call: TRBD2
cdr3_aa: CASSFRGGKGTDTQYF
cdr3_nt: TGTGCCAGCAGCTTTCGGGGGGGGAAAGGGACAGATACGCAGTATTTT

clone_size: once
j_call: TRBJ2-1
v_call: TRBV19
d_call: NA
cdr3_aa: CASSIKYGEEQFF
cdr3_nt: TGTGCCAGTAGTATAAAGTACGGGGAAGAGCAGTTCTTC

clone_size: NA
j_call: TRBJ2-1
v_call: TRBV9
d_call: TRBD2
cdr3_aa: CASSVVAGDNNEQFF
cdr3_nt: TGTGCCAGCAGCGTAGTAGCGGGGGATAACAATGAGCAGTTCTTC

clone_size: NA
j_call: TRBJ1-2
v_call: TRBV7-9
d_call: TRBD1
cdr3_aa: CASNPDRDGYTF
cdr3_nt: TGTGCCAGCAACCCAGACAGGGACGGCTACACCTTC

clone_size: NA
j_call: TRBJ2-3
v_call: TRBV6-5
d_call: TRBD2
cdr3_aa: CASSYSREVTDTQYF
cdr3_nt: TGTGCCAGCAGTTATTCGCGGGAGGTGACAGATACGCAGTATTTT

clone_size: NA
j_call: TRBJ2-7
v_call: TRBV19
d_call: TRBD1
cdr3_aa: CASSMGTGFYEQYF
cdr3_nt: TGTGCCAGTAGTATGGGGACAGGGTTCTACGAGCAGTACTTC

clone_size: once
j_call: TRBJ1-2
v_call: TRBV9
d_call: TRBD1
cdr3_aa: CASSVVAGGNYGYTF
cdr3_nt: TGTGCCAGCAGCGTAGTGGCAGGGGGCAACTATGGCTACACCTTC

clone_size: NA
j_call: TRBJ1-1
v_call: TRBV27
d_call: TRBD1
cdr3_aa: CASRITGAGEAFF
cdr3_nt: TGTGCCAGCAGGATAACAGGGGCCGGTGAAGCTTTCTTT

clone_size: NA
j_call: TRBJ2-5
v_call: TRBV30
d_call: TRBD2
cdr3_aa: CAWSAIAGGPVETQYF
cdr3_nt: TGTGCCTGGAGTGCGATAGCGGGGGGGCCGGTAGAGACCCAGTACTTC

clone_size: NA
j_call: TRBJ1-1
v_call: TRBV6-7
d_call: NA
cdr3_aa: CASSLRAFF
cdr3_nt: TGTGCCAGCAGCCTCCGAGCTTTCTTT

clone_size: NA
j_call: TRBJ2-4
v_call: TRBV4-1
d_call: NA
cdr3_aa: CASSQEGPGYIQYF
cdr3_nt: TGCGCCAGCAGCCAAGAGGGTCCAGGCTACATTCAGTACTTC

clone_size: NA
j_call: TRBJ1-1
v_call: TRBV20-1
d_call: NA
cdr3_aa: CSPYTEAFF
cdr3_nt: TGCAGTCCGTACACTGAAGCTTTCTTT

clone_size: once
j_call: TRBJ2-3
v_call: TRBV9
d_call: TRBD2
cdr3_aa: CASSVSGGGTDTQYF
cdr3_nt: TGTGCCAGCAGCGTTAGCGGGGGGGGCACAGATACGCAGTATTTT

clone_size: NA
j_call: TRBJ1-6
v_call: TRBV9
d_call: NA
cdr3_aa: CASSPGKNSPLHF
cdr3_nt: TGTGCCAGCAGCCCCGGTAAGAATTCACCCCTCCACTTT

clone_size: NA
j_call: TRBJ1-5
v_call: TRBV6-6
d_call: TRBD1
cdr3_aa: CASSPNQGVEDQPQHF
cdr3_nt: TGTGCCAGCAGCCCTAACCAGGGGGTAGAGGATCAGCCCCAGCATTTT

clone_size: NA
j_call: TRBJ2-3
v_call: TRBV5-5
d_call: NA
cdr3_aa: CASSLAVDTQYF
cdr3_nt: TGTGCCAGCAGCTTGGCGGTAGATACGCAGTATTTT

clone_size: once
j_call: TRBJ1-2
v_call: TRBV5-6
d_call: TRBD1
cdr3_aa: CASSLGQGDDGYTF
cdr3_nt: TGTGCCAGCAGCTTGGGACAGGGGGATGATGGCTACACCTTC

clone_size: NA
j_call: TRBJ1-2
v_call: TRBV4-3
d_call: TRBD1
cdr3_aa: CASSQERTGGLWGGYTF
cdr3_nt: TGCGCCAGCAGCCAAGAGAGGACAGGGGGCCTATGGGGTGGCTACACCTTC

clone_size: NA
j_call: TRBJ2-1
v_call: TRBV30
d_call: TRBD2
cdr3_aa: CAWRSGGALNEQFF
cdr3_nt: TGTGCCTGGAGAAGCGGGGGGGCACTAAATGAGCAGTTCTTC

clone_size: NA
j_call: TRBJ1-4
v_call: TRBV5-1
d_call: TRBD1
cdr3_aa: CASSLDRGREKLFF
cdr3_nt: TGCGCCAGCAGCCTTGACAGGGGAAGGGAAAAACTGTTTTTT

clone_size: NA
j_call: TRBJ2-5
v_call: TRBV11-1
d_call: TRBD2
cdr3_aa: CASSLGLAAGETQYF
cdr3_nt: TGTGCCAGCAGCTTGGGACTAGCGGCGGGGGAGACCCAGTACTTC

clone_size: once
j_call: TRBJ1-4
v_call: TRBV15
d_call: TRBD1
cdr3_aa: CATSGAGQGRGEKLFF
cdr3_nt: TGTGCCACCAGCGGAGCTGGACAGGGCCGAGGGGAAAAACTGTTTTTT

clone_size: NA
j_call: TRBJ2-7
v_call: TRBV30
d_call: NA
cdr3_aa: CAWGQSYEQYF
cdr3_nt: TGTGCCTGGGGACAATCCTACGAGCAGTACTTC

clone_size: NA
j_call: TRBJ1-1
v_call: TRBV2
d_call: NA
cdr3_aa: CARSTGYTEAFF
cdr3_nt: TGTGCCAGATCCACTGGTTACACTGAAGCTTTCTTT

clone_size: NA
j_call: TRBJ1-1
v_call: TRBV12-5
d_call: NA
cdr3_aa: CASGQDSDWRTEAFF
cdr3_nt: TGTGCTAGTGGCCAGGACTCAGACTGGAGGACTGAAGCTTTCTTT

clone_size: NA
j_call: TRBJ1-4
v_call: TRBV2
d_call: NA
cdr3_aa: CASSVQEGRATNEKLFF
cdr3_nt: TGTGCCAGCAGCGTACAGGAGGGGCGTGCAACTAATGAAAAACTGTTTTTT

clone_size: NA
j_call: TRBJ2-5
v_call: TRBV7-2
d_call: TRBD2
cdr3_aa: CASSRAGGGQETQYF
cdr3_nt: TGTGCCAGCAGCCGAGCGGGGGGTGGACAAGAGACCCAGTACTTC

clone_size: once
j_call: TRBJ2-2
v_call: TRBV9
d_call: TRBD2
cdr3_aa: CASSDLAGGPQTGELFF
cdr3_nt: TGTGCCAGCAGCGACCTAGCGGGGGGGCCTCAGACCGGGGAGCTGTTTTTT

clone_size: once
j_call: TRBJ2-2
v_call: TRBV5-6
d_call: TRBD1
cdr3_aa: CASSLVGTENTGELFF
cdr3_nt: TGTGCCAGCAGCTTGGTGGGGACAGAAAACACCGGGGAGCTGTTTTTT

clone_size: NA
j_call: TRBJ1-1
v_call: TRBV5-6
d_call: NA
cdr3_aa: CASSPQGGLEAFF
cdr3_nt: TGTGCCAGCAGCCCCCAAGGCGGCCTTGAAGCTTTCTTT

clone_size: NA
j_call: TRBJ1-5
v_call: TRBV19
d_call: NA
cdr3_aa: CASSLDSVEPQHF
cdr3_nt: TGTGCCAGTAGCCTCGACAGTGTTGAGCCCCAGCATTTT

clone_size: NA
j_call: TRBJ2-7
v_call: TRBV13
d_call: NA
cdr3_aa: CASSLGQYEQYF
cdr3_nt: TGTGCCAGCAGCCTAGGACAGTACGAGCAGTACTTC

clone_size: NA
j_call: TRBJ1-5
v_call: TRBV4-1
d_call: NA
cdr3_aa: CASSRHFGSGQPQHF
cdr3_nt: TGCGCCAGCAGCCGCCATTTTGGGAGCGGACAGCCCCAGCATTTT

clone_size: NA
j_call: TRBJ2-5
v_call: TRBV14
d_call: NA
cdr3_aa: CASSPRTEETQYF
cdr3_nt: TGTGCCAGCAGCCCCAGGACAGAAGAGACCCAGTACTTC

clone_size: NA
j_call: TRBJ2-7
v_call: TRBV6-5
d_call: NA
cdr3_aa: CASSYAQGIEQYF
cdr3_nt: TGTGCCAGCAGTTACGCCCAGGGAATCGAGCAGTACTTC

clone_size: NA
j_call: TRBJ2-7
v_call: TRBV10-1
d_call: NA
cdr3_aa: CASSPRSYEQYF
cdr3_nt: TGCGCCAGCAGTCCTAGATCCTACGAGCAGTACTTC

clone_size: NA
j_call: TRBJ2-3
v_call: TRBV6-5
d_call: NA
cdr3_aa: CASSYSDVGGADTQYF
cdr3_nt: TGTGCCAGCAGTTACTCGGATGTAGGGGGGGCGGATACGCAGTATTTT

clone_size: NA
j_call: TRBJ2-3
v_call: TRBV11-2
d_call: TRBD2
cdr3_aa: CASSPRSGGTSTDTQYF
cdr3_nt: TGTGCCAGCAGCCCCCGAAGCGGGGGGACCAGCACAGATACGCAGTATTTT

clone_size: NA
j_call: TRBJ2-5
v_call: TRBV7-9
d_call: TRBD1
cdr3_aa: CASSLTTTGQRETQYF
cdr3_nt: TGTGCCAGCAGCTTAACCACTACGGGACAGCGGGAGACCCAGTACTTC

clone_size: NA
j_call: TRBJ2-1
v_call: TRBV11-2
d_call: TRBD1
cdr3_aa: CASTLLAGGSYNEQFF
cdr3_nt: TGTGCCAGCACCCTCTTAGCAGGGGGCTCCTACAATGAGCAGTTCTTC

clone_size: NA
j_call: TRBJ2-2
v_call: TRBV11-2
d_call: NA
cdr3_aa: CASSFGANTGELFF
cdr3_nt: TGTGCCAGCAGCTTCGGGGCGAACACCGGGGAGCTGTTTTTT

clone_size: NA
j_call: TRBJ1-1
v_call: TRBV5-1
d_call: NA
cdr3_aa: CASSLDSMNTEAFF
cdr3_nt: TGCGCCAGCAGCTTGGACAGTATGAACACTGAAGCTTTCTTT

clone_size: NA
j_call: TRBJ2-7
v_call: TRBV6-4
d_call: TRBD2
cdr3_aa: CASSDRVAGRAYEQYF
cdr3_nt: TGTGCCAGCAGTGACCGGGTCGCAGGGAGGGCCTACGAGCAGTACTTC

clone_size: NA
j_call: TRBJ2-7
v_call: TRBV11-2
d_call: NA
cdr3_aa: CASSPTSTGQYF
cdr3_nt: TGTGCCAGCAGCCCTACCTCCACAGGGCAGTACTTC

clone_size: once
j_call: TRBJ1-1
v_call: TRBV5-1
d_call: TRBD1
cdr3_aa: CASSLTGGTEAFF
cdr3_nt: TGCGCCAGCAGCTTGACAGGGGGCACTGAAGCTTTCTTT

clone_size: once
j_call: TRBJ2-4
v_call: TRBV4-1
d_call: NA
cdr3_aa: CASSQDPGESKNIQYF
cdr3_nt: TGCGCCAGCAGCCAAGATCCCGGGGAGAGCAAAAACATTCAGTACTTC